The subject of this entry is one T cell receptor (beta chain). Its cognate antigen is unknown. Sequenced by immunoSEQ multiplex PCR; TCRdb stores in-frame clones only, minus some. The sample carries approximately 1.5 million clones, around 98.5% recorded once. The sample originates from a study of shared clonotypes between healthy human individuals. For the study at large: CD4 naive cells filled three plates per donor, CD4 memory three, CD8 naive two and CD8 memory one.

Negatively enriched CD4+ T cells were divided by CD45RA into naive and memory. Germline CDR1 MNHEY, CDR2 SVGAGI. This CDR3 has 13 residues. Trimming stripped 10 bases from V and 1 base from J, with 8 bases between. Study observations and caveats: Genetic and exposure-history diversity was limited by the small donor number.

The TCR sequence derives from a man aged 25-40 years in good health. The sample comprised naive CD4+ T cells sorted from blood. Sample subset: CD45RA+ positively selected. The V gene is TRBV6-5, the J gene TRBJ2-6, with D hard to call. The CDR3 loop reads CATSESGANVLTF. CDR3 DNA: TGTGCCACCTCCGAGTCTGGGGCCAACGTCCTGACTTTC.